Following are 21 T cell receptor beta chains from one sample sequenced in a study of blood T cell repertoires in COVID-19. Method: immunoSEQ multiplex PCR; TCRdb's copy keeps in-frame clones and lacks some. This sample has about 120,000 clones, with around 85% found just once. Sample: peripheral blood. The receptor source for this set is a human donor in a cohort sampled during active COVID-19.

With regard to this clone: The junction departs from the called germline gene at one end, perhaps through a read error. The genes are TRBV11-2 and TRBJ2-2; 7 nucleotides agree with TRBD1. From germline, CDR1 is SGHAT and CDR2 FQNNGV. The CDR3 extends over 14 amino acids. In nucleotides, the CDR3 is TGTGCCAGCAGTTTAGGGACAGCGACCGGGGAGCTGTTTTTT. Protein sequence: CASSLGTATGELFF.

The chain employs TRBV10-1 and TRBJ1-5; D gene uncertain. Deletions cut 1 base from V and 1 base from J, with 11 bases between. Germline CDR1 reads WNHNN; CDR2 reads SYGVQD (reference sequence). CDR3 length: 16 amino acids. CDR3 region: CASSELLGGSNQPQHF. CDR3 nucleotide sequence: TGCGCCAGCAGTGAGTTACTAGGAGGCAGCAATCAGCCCCAGCATTTT.

This clone was recorded a few times. The gene calls are TRBV2 and TRBJ2-2; 9 bases align to TRBD1. The CDR3 runs 15 residues. CDR1 is SNHLY, CDR2 FYNNEI, per germline. V was clipped by 6 bases and J by 0 bases; unmatched bases: 2. CDR3 in DNA: TGTGCCAGCAGCCGACAGGGGGCGAACACCGGGGAGCTGTTTTTT. Translated, it gives CASSRQGANTGELFF.

This sequence joins TRBV19 and TRBJ1-5; 7 positions agree with TRBD1. The CDR3 contains 15 residues. Germline lookup yields CDR1 LNHDA and CDR2 SQIVND (reference sequence). V lost 4 bases and J lost 1; bases outside the gene matches: 4. The CDR3: CASSKTGVSNQPQHF. CDR3 DNA: TGTGCCAGTAGTAAAACAGGGGTGAGCAATCAGCCCCAGCATTTT.

As concerns this clone: Other DNA sequences in this specimen translate into the identical CDR3. This chain uses TRBV27 with TRBJ1-1; D remains ambiguous. The CDR3 spans 13 residues. Trimming took 5 bases from V and 4 from J, leaving 11 bases between them. Germline assignment: CDR1 MNHEY and CDR2 SMNVEV (reference sequence). In DNA, the CDR3 is TGTGCCAGCAGTCCTCGGGGAGGCACTGAAGCTTTCTTT. It specifies CASSPRGGTEAFF.

The chain carries TRBV30 and TRBJ2-2; TRBD2 agrees at 9 bases. Germline CDR1 is GTSNPN and CDR2 is SVGIG (reference sequence). This CDR3 contains 14 residues. The trim removed 3 bases at V and 7 bases at J, leaving 6 bases unmatched. CDR3 DNA: TGTGCCTGGAGGGGGCGCGGGGGGGACGGGGAGCTGTTTTTT. Translated, it gives CAWRGRGGDGELFF.

This chain links TRBV4-1 with TRBJ2-7; TRBD1 might be the D (5 bases). Per germline, CDR1 MGHRA and CDR2 YSYEKL. This CDR3 contains 13 residues. V dropped 5 bases and J dropped 3 bases, with 11 bases sitting between them. CDR3 DNA: TGCGCCAGCAGCTACCGAGACAGCTACGAGCAGTACTTC. The encoded protein is CASSYRDSYEQYF.

This clone was counted once. The rearrangement links TRBV28 to TRBJ2-7, with TRBD2 matching over 13 bases. The CDR3 covers 16 residues. Per germline, CDR1 MDHEN and CDR2 SYDVKM. With V trimmed by 3 bases and J by 4 bases, 6 bases remained unmatched. Here the CDR3 reads CASSFPRLAGGYEQYF. As DNA, the CDR3 is TGTGCCAGCAGTTTTCCCCGACTAGCGGGGGGTTACGAGCAGTACTTC.

The rearrangement uses TRBV6-5 and TRBJ1-1, with D perhaps TRBD1 (5 bases). This CDR3 comprises 15 residues. Trimming removed 6 bases at V and 0 bases at J, with 14 bases between. Germline V CDR1 and CDR2: MNHEY, SVGAGI. CDR3 nucleotide sequence: TGTGCCAGCAGCTACGGGGCCTCCATGAACACTGAAGCTTTCTTT. The encoded protein is CASSYGASMNTEAFF.

The chain is built from TRBV6-4 and TRBJ2-7; D is unclear. V lost 6 bases to trimming and J lost 4 bases, with 10 bases between them. Germline CDR1 and CDR2: MRHNA and SNTAGT. The CDR3 has 12 amino acids. CDR3 bases: TGTGCCAGCAGGACATGTTTTTACGAGCAGTACTTC. It encodes CASRTCFYEQYF.

This chain joins TRBV7-3 and TRBJ2-3, with 7 bases lining up with TRBD2. Trimming cost V 3 bases and J 4 bases; bases outside gene matches: 7. Germline V gene sequence: CDR1 SGHTA, CDR2 FQGTGA. There are 15 residues in the CDR3. CDR3 in DNA: TGTGCCAGCAGCTTCCGGCGGGGGAACGCAGATACGCAGTATTTT. This encodes CASSFRRGNADTQYF.

The genes are TRBV6-6 and TRBJ2-7; 9 bases agree with TRBD1. CDR1 is MNHNY and CDR2 is SVGAGI in the germline V gene (reference sequence). The junction had 0 bases not matched to a gene; V was cut back by 4 bases and J by 5 bases. The CDR3 runs to 12 residues. CDR3 nucleotides: TGTGCCAGCAGTTGGACAGGGGACGAGCAGTACTTC. The encoded protein is CASSWTGDEQYF.

V is TRBV18 and J is TRBJ2-7; 14 positions agree with TRBD2. CDR1 is KGHSH and CDR2 is LQKENI in the germline V gene. V shed 0 bases and J 7 bases; nucleotides not matched to a gene: 5. CDR3 size: 16 residues. CDR3 in amino acids: CASSPPTSGGAREQYF. For the CDR3, the DNA is TGTGCCAGCTCACCACCGACTAGCGGGGGGGCCCGAGAGCAGTACTTC. Full variable domain (missing parts from reference TRBV18 and TRBJ2-7): NAGVMQNPRHLVRRRGQEARLRCSPMKGHSHVYWYRQLPEEGLKFMVYLQKENIIDESGMPKERFSAEFPKEGPSILRIQQVVRGDSAAYFCASSPPTSGGAREQYFGPGTRLTVT.

This clone came up a few times. Here the CDR3 omits its conserved ending phenylalanine or tryptophan, so a read error is the likely source. Because the CDR3's place on the DNA is in doubt, the DNA is left out and the CDR3 is given as listed by TCRdb. The CDR3 spells CASSLNTGQFGI. V and J are TRBV7-9 and TRBJ1-1; TRBD1, the table's D call, lacks a check against the DNA. Germline V gene lookup returns CDR1 SEHNR and CDR2 FQNEAQ (reference sequence). The CDR3 is 12 residues long, counting both termini.

Written as DNA, the CDR3 is TGTGCCAGCAGCTTAGTCGGGGGGCCGTGGGAAACTAATGAAAAACTGTTTTTT. Encoded protein: CASSLVGGPWETNEKLFF. The chain joins TRBV11-2 to TRBJ1-4; tentatively, D is TRBD1 (6 bases). The CDR3 has 18 amino acids. The germline V gene encodes CDR1 SGHAT and CDR2 FQNNGV. V lost 1 base to trimming and J lost 1 base, with 16 bases between them.

The chain uses TRBV28 and TRBJ2-7; D gene ambiguous. The germline CDR1 and CDR2 sequences are MDHEN and SYDVKM. V lost 2 bases and J 3 bases, leaving 8 bases between the germline ends. There are 13 residues in the CDR3. The CDR3 here is CASSLADLYEQYF. CDR3 bases: TGTGCCAGCAGTTTAGCAGATCTCTACGAGCAGTACTTC.

The CDR3 nucleotides read TGCGCCAGCAGCCAAGAGTTCCCCCACAGGAACGAGCAGTACTTC. It is translated as CASSQEFPHRNEQYF. The gene calls are TRBV4-3 and TRBJ2-7; D is possibly TRBD1 (5 bases). V was shortened by 0 bases and J by 5 bases, with 14 bases between the two germline ends. The CDR3 has 15 amino acids. Germline V gene sequence: CDR1 LGHNA, CDR2 YSLEER.

This chain uses TRBV3-1 (or the pseudogene TRBV3-2) with TRBJ2-7, with a weak D call TRBD2 (5 bases). The V gene's germline CDR1 is LGHDT and CDR2 YNNKEL (reference sequence). The germline V and J ends were trimmed by 0 bases and 3 bases, with 15 bases remaining between them. The CDR3 covers 16 residues. This chain's CDR3 is CASSQDRRRTFYEQYF. The CDR3 DNA follows: TGTGCCAGCAGCCAAGATCGTAGACGGACTTTCTACGAGCAGTACTTC.

The chain links TRBV28 to TRBJ1-2; D is perhaps TRBD1 (6 bases). CDR1 is MDHEN, CDR2 SYDVKM, per germline. The CDR3 is 12 residues long. V lost 6 bases and J 2 bases, leaving 7 bases between the germline ends. CDR3 protein: CASRQGNYGYTF. CDR3 DNA: TGTGCCAGCAGACAGGGAAACTATGGCTACACCTTC.

This clone has only one observation. This chain uses TRBV28 with TRBJ2-1; 8 bases agree with TRBD1. CDR3 length: 15 residues. Germline V lookup: CDR1 MDHEN, CDR2 SYDVKM. V lost 6 bases to trimming and J lost 4 bases; unmatched junction nucleotides: 8. The CDR3 DNA sequence: TGTGCCAGCAGCACCTCCGGGACAGGATACAATGAGCAGTTCTTC. Amino acids: CASSTSGTGYNEQFF.

The rearrangement joins TRBV7-2 to TRBJ2-1; TRBD2 is a possible D gene (5 bases). The V end lost 1 base, the J end lost 9 bases, and 10 bases lay between the germline ends. The CDR3 is 13 residues long. The V gene's germline CDR1 is SGHTA and CDR2 FQGNSA. Written as DNA, the CDR3 is TGTGCCAGCAGCTTAGTATGGGCGGGTGAGCAGTTCTTC. The encoded protein is CASSLVWAGEQFF.